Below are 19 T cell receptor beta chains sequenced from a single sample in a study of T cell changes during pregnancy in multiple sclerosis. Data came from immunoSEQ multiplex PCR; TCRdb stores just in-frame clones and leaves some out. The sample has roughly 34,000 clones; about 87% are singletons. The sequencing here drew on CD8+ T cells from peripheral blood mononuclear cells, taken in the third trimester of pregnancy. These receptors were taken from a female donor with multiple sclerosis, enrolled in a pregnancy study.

The CDR3 nucleotides are TGTGCCAGCAGCGTAGCGGGTGGGAACACTGAAGCTTTCTTT. Encoded protein: CASSVAGGNTEAFF. The rearrangement joins TRBV9 to TRBJ1-1, with D unclear. Trimming shortened V by 0 bases and J by 1 base, and 7 bases separated the two germline ends. Germline-derived CDR1 and CDR2 are SGDLS and YYNGEE. The CDR3 extends over 14 amino acids.

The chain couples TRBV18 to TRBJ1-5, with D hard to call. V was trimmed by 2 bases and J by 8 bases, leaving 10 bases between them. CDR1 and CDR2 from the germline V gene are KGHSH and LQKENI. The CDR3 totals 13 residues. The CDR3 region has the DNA TGTGCCAGCTCACCAAACAATCAGGAGCCCCAGCATTTT. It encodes CASSPNNQEPQHF.

The CDR3 here is CSVEGLPLAKNIQYF. The CDR3 DNA follows: TGCAGCGTTGAAGGGCTCCCGTTAGCCAAAAACATTCAGTACTTC. The chain is built from TRBV29-1 and TRBJ2-4; D is unclear. The length of the CDR3 is 15 residues. The V end lost 1 base, the J end lost 0 bases, and 10 bases lay between the germline ends. CDR1 and CDR2 (germline): SQVTM, ANQGSEA.

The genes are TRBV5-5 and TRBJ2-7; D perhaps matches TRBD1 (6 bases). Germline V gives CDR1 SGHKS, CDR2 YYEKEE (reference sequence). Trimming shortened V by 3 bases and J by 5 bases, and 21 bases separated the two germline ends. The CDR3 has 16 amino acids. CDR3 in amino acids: CASSWPRGDNFDEQYF. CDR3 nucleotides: TGTGCCAGCAGCTGGCCGAGAGGGGACAATTTCGACGAGCAGTACTTC. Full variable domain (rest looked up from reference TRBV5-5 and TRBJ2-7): DAGVTQSPTHLIKTRGQQVTLRCSPISGHKSVSWYQQVLGQGPQFIFQYYEKEERGRGNFPDRFSARQFPNYSSELNVNALLLGDSALYLCASSWPRGDNFDEQYFGPGTRLTVT.

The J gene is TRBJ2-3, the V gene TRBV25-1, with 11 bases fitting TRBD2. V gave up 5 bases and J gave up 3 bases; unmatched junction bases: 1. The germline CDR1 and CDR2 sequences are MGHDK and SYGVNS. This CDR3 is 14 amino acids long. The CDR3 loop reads CASSRTSGTDTQYF. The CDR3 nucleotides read TGTGCCAGCAGTCGGACTAGCGGGACAGATACGCAGTATTTT.

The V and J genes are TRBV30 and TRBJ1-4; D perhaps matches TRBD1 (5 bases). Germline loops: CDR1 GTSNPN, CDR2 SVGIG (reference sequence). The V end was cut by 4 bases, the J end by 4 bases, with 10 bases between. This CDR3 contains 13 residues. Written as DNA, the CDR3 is TGTGCCTGGACCTCAGGGTTTAATGAAAAACTGTTTTTT. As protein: CAWTSGFNEKLFF. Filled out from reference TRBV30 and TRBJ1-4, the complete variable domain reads SQTIHQWPATLVQPVGSPLSLECTVEGTSNPNLYWYRQAAGRGLQLLFYSVGIGQISSEVPQNLSASRPQDRQFILSSKKLLLSDSGFYLCAWTSGFNEKLFFGSGTQLSVL.

CDR3 coding DNA: TGTGCCACCAGCAGAGCGGATTCACCCCTCCACTTT. It encodes CATSRADSPLHF. The V call is TRBV15, the J call TRBJ1-6; D gene uncertain. Germline CDR1 reads LNHNV; CDR2 reads YYDKDF (reference sequence). V was pared by 1 base and J by 8 bases, with 3 bases between. The CDR3 has 12 residues.

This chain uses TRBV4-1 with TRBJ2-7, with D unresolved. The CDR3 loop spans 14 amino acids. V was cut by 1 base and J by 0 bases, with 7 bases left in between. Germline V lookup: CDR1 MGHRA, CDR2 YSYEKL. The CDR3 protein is CASSQGDISYEQYF. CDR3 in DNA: TGCGCCAGCAGCCAAGGCGACATCTCCTACGAGCAGTACTTC.

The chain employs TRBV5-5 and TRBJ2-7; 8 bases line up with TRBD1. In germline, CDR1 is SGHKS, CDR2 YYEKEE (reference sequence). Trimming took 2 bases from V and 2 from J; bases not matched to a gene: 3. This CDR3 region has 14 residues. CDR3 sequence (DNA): TGTGCCAGCAGCTTCCCGGGACAGGCCTACGAGCAGTACTTC. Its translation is CASSFPGQAYEQYF.

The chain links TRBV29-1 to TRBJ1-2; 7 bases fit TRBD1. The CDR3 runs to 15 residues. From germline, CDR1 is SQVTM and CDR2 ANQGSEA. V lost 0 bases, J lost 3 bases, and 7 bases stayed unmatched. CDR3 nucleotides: TGCAGCGTTGAAGATCCCGGGACAGAGTACTATGGCTACACCTTC. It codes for CSVEDPGTEYYGYTF.

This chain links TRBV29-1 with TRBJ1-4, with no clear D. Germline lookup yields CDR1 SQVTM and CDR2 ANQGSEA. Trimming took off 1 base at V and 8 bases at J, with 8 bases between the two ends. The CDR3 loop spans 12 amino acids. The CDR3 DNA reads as TGCAGCGTTGAAGCCAGTCCAGAAAAACTGTTTTTT. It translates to CSVEASPEKLFF. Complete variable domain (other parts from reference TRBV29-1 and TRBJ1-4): SAVISQKPSRDICQRGTSLTIQCQVDSQVTMMFWYRQQPGQSLTLIATANQGSEATYESGFVIDKFPISRPNLTFSTLTVSNMSPEDSSIYLCSVEASPEKLFFGSGTQLSVL.

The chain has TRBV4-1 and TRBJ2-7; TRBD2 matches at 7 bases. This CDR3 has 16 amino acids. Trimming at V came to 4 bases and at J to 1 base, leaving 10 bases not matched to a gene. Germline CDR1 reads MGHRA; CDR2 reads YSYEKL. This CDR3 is CASSLSPSGVSYEQYF. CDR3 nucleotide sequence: TGCGCCAGCAGCCTAAGTCCCAGCGGGGTTTCCTACGAGCAGTACTTC.

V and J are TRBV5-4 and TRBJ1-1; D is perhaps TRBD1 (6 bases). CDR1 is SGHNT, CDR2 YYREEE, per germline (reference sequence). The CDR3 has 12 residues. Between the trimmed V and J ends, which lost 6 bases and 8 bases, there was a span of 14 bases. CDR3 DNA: TGTGCCAGCACCCCACAGGGAGAAGAAGCTTTCTTT. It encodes CASTPQGEEAFF.

DNA for the CDR3: TGTGCCAGCAGCTCGGTTGCCCAAGAAGCTTTCTTT. It yields the protein CASSSVAQEAFF. The gene calls are TRBV5-5 and TRBJ1-1; D not resolved. CDR1 and CDR2 (germline): SGHKS, YYEKEE (reference sequence). This CDR3 is 12 amino acids long. V lost 3 bases, J lost 8 bases, and 11 bases lay in between.

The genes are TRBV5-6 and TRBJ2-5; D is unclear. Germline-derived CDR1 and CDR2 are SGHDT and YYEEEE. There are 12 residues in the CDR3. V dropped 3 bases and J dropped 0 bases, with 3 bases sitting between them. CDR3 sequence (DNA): TGTGCCAGCAGCTCGTACCAAGAGACCCAGTACTTC. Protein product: CASSSYQETQYF.

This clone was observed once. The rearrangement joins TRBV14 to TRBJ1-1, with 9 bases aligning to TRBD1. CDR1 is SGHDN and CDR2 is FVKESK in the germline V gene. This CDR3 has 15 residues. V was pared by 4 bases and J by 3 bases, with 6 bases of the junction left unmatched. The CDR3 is CASSRGDREYTEAFF. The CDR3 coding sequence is TGTGCCAGCAGCCGAGGGGACAGGGAGTACACTGAAGCTTTCTTT.

CDR3: CASSPPSGGAIETQYF. CDR3 sequence (DNA): TGTGCCAGCAGCCCGCCTAGCGGGGGGGCCATTGAGACCCAGTACTTC. V is TRBV7-9 and J is TRBJ2-5; 12 bases match TRBD2. J was trimmed by 5 bases and V by 5 bases; bases with no gene match: 9. Germline V gene data show CDR1 as SEHNR and CDR2 as FQNEAQ (reference sequence). The CDR3 covers 16 residues. Combining the CDR3 with reference TRBV7-9 and TRBJ2-5 gives the whole variable domain DTGVSQNPRHKITKRGQNVTFRCDPISEHNRLYWYRQTLGQGPEFLTYFQNEAQLEKSRLLSDRFSAERPKGSFSTLEIQRTEQGDSAMYLCASSPPSGGAIETQYFGPGTRLLVL.

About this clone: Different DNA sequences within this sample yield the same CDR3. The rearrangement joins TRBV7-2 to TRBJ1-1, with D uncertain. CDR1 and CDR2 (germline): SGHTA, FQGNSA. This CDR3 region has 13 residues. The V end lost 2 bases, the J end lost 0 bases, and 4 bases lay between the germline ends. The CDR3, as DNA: TGTGCCAGCAGCTTATCAATGAACACTGAAGCTTTCTTT. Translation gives CASSLSMNTEAFF. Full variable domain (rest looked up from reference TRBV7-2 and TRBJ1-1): GAGVSQSPSNKVTEKGKDVELRCDPISGHTALYWYRQSLGQGLEFLIYFQGNSAPDKSGLPSDRFSAERTGGSVSTLTIQRTQQEDSAVYLCASSLSMNTEAFFGQGTRLTVV.

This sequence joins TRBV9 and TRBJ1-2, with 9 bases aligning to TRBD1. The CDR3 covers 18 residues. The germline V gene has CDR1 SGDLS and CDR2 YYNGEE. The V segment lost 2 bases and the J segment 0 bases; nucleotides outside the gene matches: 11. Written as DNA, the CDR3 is TGTGCCAGCAGCGTCCGCCCCGGGACAGGGCTATCTAACTATGGCTACACCTTC. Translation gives CASSVRPGTGLSNYGYTF.